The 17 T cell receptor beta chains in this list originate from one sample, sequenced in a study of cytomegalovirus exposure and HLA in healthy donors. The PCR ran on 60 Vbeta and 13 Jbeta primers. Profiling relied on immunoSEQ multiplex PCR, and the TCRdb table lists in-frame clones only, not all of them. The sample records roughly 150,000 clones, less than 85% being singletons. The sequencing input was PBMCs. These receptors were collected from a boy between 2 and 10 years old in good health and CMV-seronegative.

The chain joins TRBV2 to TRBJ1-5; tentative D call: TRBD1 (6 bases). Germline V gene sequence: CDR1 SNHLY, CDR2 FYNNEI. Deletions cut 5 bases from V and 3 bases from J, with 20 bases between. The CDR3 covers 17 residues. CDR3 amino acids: CASSPFGGGANNQPQHF. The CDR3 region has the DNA TGTGCCAGCAGTCCCTTTGGGGGGGGCGCGAACAATCAGCCCCAGCATTTT.

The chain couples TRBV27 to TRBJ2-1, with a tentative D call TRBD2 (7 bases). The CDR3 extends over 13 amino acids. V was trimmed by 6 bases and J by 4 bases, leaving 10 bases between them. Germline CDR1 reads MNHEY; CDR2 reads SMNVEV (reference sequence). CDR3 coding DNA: TGTGCCAGCAGGAAGGGGGGGTACAATGAGCAGTTCTTC. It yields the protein CASRKGGYNEQFF.

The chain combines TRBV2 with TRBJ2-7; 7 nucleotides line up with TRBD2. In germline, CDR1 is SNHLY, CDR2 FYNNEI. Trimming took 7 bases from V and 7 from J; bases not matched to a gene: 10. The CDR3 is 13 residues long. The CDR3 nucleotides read TGTGCCAGCAAAGGCAGGGACTACGGGGAGCAGTACTTC. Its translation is CASKGRDYGEQYF.

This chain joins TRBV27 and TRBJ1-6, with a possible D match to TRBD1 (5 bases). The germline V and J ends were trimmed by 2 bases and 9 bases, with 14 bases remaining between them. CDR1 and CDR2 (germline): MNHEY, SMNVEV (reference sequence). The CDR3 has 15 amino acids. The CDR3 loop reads CASSLQGLMGSPLHF. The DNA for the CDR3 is TGTGCCAGCAGTTTACAGGGTTTGATGGGTTCACCCCTCCACTTT.

DNA for the CDR3: TGTGCCAGCAGCCGACTAGCGGGTATCGATGAGCAGTTCTTC. This gives the protein CASSRLAGIDEQFF. V usage is TRBV6-5 and J usage is TRBJ2-1; 10 bases line up with TRBD2. Per germline, CDR1 MNHEY and CDR2 SVGAGI. CDR3 length equals 14 residues. Trimming at V came to 6 bases and at J to 8 bases, leaving 7 bases not matched to a gene.

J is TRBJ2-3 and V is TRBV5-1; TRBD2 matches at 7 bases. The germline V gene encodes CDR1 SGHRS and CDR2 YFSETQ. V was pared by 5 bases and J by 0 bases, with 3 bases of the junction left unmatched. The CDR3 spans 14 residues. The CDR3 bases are TGCGCCAGCAGGTTTAGCGGGAGCACAGATACGCAGTATTTT. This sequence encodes CASRFSGSTDTQYF. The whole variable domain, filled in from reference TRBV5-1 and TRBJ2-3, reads KAGVTQTPRYLIKTRGQQVTLSCSPISGHRSVSWYQQTPGQGLQFLFEYFSETQRNKGNFPGRFSGRQFSNSRSEMNVSTLELGDSALYLCASRFSGSTDTQYFGPGTRLTVL.

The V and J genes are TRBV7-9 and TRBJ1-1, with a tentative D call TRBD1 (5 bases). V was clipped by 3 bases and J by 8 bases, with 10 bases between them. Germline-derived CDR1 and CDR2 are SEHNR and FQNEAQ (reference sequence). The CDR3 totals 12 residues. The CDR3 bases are TGTGCCAGCAGCTTCCAGGGCTCAGAAGCTTTCTTT. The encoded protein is CASSFQGSEAFF.

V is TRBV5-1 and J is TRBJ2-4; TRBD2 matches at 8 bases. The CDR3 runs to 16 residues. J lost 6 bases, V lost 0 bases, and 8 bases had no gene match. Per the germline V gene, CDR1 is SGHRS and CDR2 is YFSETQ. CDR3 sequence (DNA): TGCGCCAGCAGCTTGGATAGACTAGCGAGAGCAAACATTCAGTACTTC. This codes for CASSLDRLARANIQYF.

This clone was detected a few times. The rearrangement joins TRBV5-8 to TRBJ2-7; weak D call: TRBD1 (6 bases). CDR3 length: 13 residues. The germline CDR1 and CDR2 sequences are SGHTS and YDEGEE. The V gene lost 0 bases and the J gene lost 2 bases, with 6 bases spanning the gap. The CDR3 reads CASSLEGAYEQYF. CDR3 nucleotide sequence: TGTGCCAGCAGCTTGGAGGGGGCCTACGAGCAGTACTTC.

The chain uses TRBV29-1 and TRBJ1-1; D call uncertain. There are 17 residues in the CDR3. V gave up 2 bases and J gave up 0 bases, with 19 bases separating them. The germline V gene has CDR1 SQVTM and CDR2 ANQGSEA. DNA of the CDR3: TGCAGCGTTGAACTGGTCAGTCCCCCCTTCATGAACACTGAAGCTTTCTTT. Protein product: CSVELVSPPFMNTEAFF.

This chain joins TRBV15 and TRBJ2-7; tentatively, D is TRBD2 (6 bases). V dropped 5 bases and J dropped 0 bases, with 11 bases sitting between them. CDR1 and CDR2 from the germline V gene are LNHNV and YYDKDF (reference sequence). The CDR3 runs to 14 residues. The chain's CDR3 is CATSPDGSSYEQYF. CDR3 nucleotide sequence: TGTGCCACCAGCCCTGACGGGAGCTCCTACGAGCAGTACTTC.

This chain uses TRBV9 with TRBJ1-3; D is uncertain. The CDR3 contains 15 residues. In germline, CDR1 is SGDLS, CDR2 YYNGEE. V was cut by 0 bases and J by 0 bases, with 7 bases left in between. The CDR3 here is CASSVATASGNTIYF. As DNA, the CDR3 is TGTGCCAGCAGCGTAGCTACAGCCTCTGGAAACACCATATATTTT.

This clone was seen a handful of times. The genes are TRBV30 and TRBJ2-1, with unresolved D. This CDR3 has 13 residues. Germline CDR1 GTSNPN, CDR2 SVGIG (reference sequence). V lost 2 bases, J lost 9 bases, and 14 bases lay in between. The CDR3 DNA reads TGTGCCTGGAGTCTACGACCGTCGGGTGAGCAGTTCTTC. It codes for CAWSLRPSGEQFF.

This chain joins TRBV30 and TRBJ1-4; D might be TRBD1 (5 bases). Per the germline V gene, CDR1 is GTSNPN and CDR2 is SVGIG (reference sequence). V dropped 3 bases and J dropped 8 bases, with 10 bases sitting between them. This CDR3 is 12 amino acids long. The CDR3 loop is CAWSPGGEKLFF. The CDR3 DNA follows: TGTGCCTGGAGCCCGGGGGGGGAAAAACTGTTTTTT.

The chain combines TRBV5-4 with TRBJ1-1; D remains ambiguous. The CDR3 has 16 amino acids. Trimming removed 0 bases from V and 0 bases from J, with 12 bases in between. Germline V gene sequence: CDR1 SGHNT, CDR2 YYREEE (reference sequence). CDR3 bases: TGTGCCAGCAGCTTGGGTGGGAGGGCAATGAACACTGAAGCTTTCTTT. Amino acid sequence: CASSLGGRAMNTEAFF.

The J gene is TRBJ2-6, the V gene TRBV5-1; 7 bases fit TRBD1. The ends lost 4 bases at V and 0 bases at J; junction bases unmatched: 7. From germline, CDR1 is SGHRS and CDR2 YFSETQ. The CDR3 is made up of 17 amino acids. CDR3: CASSPDRLISGANVLTF. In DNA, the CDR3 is TGCGCCAGCAGCCCGGACAGGTTAATCTCTGGGGCCAACGTCCTGACTTTC.

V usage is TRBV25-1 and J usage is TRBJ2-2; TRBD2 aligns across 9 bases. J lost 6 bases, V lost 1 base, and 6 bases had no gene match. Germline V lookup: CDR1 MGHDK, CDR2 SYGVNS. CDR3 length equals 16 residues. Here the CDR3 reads CASSEWGREGPGELFF. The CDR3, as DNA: TGTGCCAGCAGTGAATGGGGGCGGGAGGGCCCCGGGGAGCTGTTTTTT. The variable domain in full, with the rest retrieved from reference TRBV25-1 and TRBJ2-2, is EADIYQTPRYLVIGTGKKITLECSQTMGHDKMYWYQQDPGMELHLIHYSYGVNSTEKGDLSSESTVSRIRTEHFPLTLESARPSHTSQYLCASSEWGREGPGELFFGEGSRLTVL.